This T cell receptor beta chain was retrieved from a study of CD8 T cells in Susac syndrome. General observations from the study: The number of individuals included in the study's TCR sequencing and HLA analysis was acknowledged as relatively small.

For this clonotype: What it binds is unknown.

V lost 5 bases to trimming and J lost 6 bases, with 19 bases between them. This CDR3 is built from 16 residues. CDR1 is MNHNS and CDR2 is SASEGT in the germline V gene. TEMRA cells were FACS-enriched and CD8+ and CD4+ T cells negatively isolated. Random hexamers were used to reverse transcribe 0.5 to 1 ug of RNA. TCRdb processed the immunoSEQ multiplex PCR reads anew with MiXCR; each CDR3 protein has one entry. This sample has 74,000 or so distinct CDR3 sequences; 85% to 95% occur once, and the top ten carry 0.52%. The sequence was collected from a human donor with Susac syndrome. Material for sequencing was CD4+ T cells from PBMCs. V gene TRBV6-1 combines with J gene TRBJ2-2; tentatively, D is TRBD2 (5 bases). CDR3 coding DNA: TGTGCCAGCAGTACCTCCCAATTCGCCGGGGCCGGGGAGCTGTTTTTT. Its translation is CASSTSQFAGAGELFF.